This TCR beta chain was recorded in a study of OX40 agonist ivuxolimab in advanced cancers. The V gene's germline CDR1 is SNHLY and CDR2 FYNNEI. The V and J ends lost 8 bases and 2 bases respectively, with 14 bases between them. The CDR3 is 14 residues long. Sequenced by immunoSEQ multiplex PCR; TCRdb stores in-frame clones only, minus some. The table records 50,000 to 85,000 clones, around four fifths of them present only once. This chain joins TRBV2 and TRBJ2-3; weak D call: TRBD1 (7 bases). Sample: CD4+ or CD8+ T cells sorted from blood, taken in a trial of the OX40 agonist ivuxolimab. The clonotype comes from an adult with an advanced solid tumor such as melanoma, head and neck, liver or kidney cancer. The CDR3 protein is CASLRDRSTDTQYF. CDR3 nucleotide sequence: TGTGCCAGCCTGCGGGACAGATCCACAGATACGCAGTATTTT.